This T cell receptor beta chain was sequenced for a study of shared clonotypes between healthy human individuals. Germline V gene lookup returns CDR1 KGHSH and CDR2 LQKENI. Trimming took 2 bases from V and 4 from J, leaving 11 bases between them. The CDR3 loop spans 14 amino acids. Repertoires were generated with immunoSEQ multiplex PCR, while TCRdb's copy carries only in-frame clones and drops some. Among 2 million to 2.5 million clones listed, roughly 93% were seen once. The specimen sequenced was naive CD4+ T cells from PBMCs. Subset defined: CD45RA+ positively selected. This rearrangement joins TRBV18 to TRBJ2-5; perhaps TRBD1 as D (5 bases). The receptor was derived from a man younger than 30 in good health. Some clones in this sample may be carry-over from other donors' samples. The CDR3 is CASSPMGQGETQYF. The CDR3 bases are TGTGCCAGCTCACCAATGGGTCAGGGAGAGACCCAGTACTTC.